This T cell receptor beta chain was captured by sequencing in a study of T cell responses to AZD1222 COVID-19 vaccine. This clone was detected only once. Its matching antigen is unknown. Study-level results: A mostly white British donor set with more females was recruited, and clonal diversity was possibly underestimated. Regions left unmutated in variants are reportedly the target of nearly half of spike-specific TCRs.

CDR3 length: 12 residues. The germline gives CDR1 SGHAT, CDR2 FQNNGV. V was shortened by 7 bases and J by 9 bases, with 14 bases between the two germline ends. The protocol was immunoSEQ multiplex PCR, while the TCRdb copy is restricted to in-frame clones and leaves out a portion. The profile shows over 130,000 clones, 94% of them singletons. V is TRBV11-2 and J is TRBJ2-3, with TRBD2 as a possible D gene (7 bases). The material sequenced was peripheral blood, taken on day 0 of AZD1222 vaccination. The clonotype comes from an adult in good health. CDR3 DNA: TGTGCCAGCATTTCCTGGGGGGGCACGCAGTATTTT. This gives the protein CASISWGGTQYF. The full variable domain, with the rest looked up from reference TRBV11-2 and TRBJ2-3, is EAGVAQSPRYKIIEKRQSVAFWCNPISGHATLYWYQQILGQGPKLLIQFQNNGVVDDSQLPKDRFSAERLKGVDSTLKIQPAKLEDSAVYLCASISWGGTQYFGPGTRLTVL.